Listed below are T cell receptor beta chains from one sample, sequenced in a study of control samples from healthy donors and cancer patients. Method: immunoSEQ multiplex PCR; TCRdb's copy keeps in-frame clones and lacks some. The sample carries 110,000 to 150,000 clones, 80% to 95% recorded once. Sequenced sample: blood. These receptors were collected from a young man in good health. Each CDR3 is given with its conserved first and last residue. D genes are given only for firm matches. Some rows have no size entry. The others give once, few or many, or a class for an expanded clone.

J gene,D gene,V gene,clone size,CDR3 protein,CDR3 DNA
TRBJ1-2,.,TRBV5-4,.,CASSLARWAGNYGYTF,TGTGCCAGCAGCTTGGCTCGTTGGGCAGGGAACTATGGCTACACCTTC
TRBJ2-3,.,TRBV10-3,once,CAISGLGSTDTQYF,TGTGCCATCAGTGGACTAGGGAGCACAGATACGCAGTATTTT
TRBJ1-2,.,TRBV28,.,CASRGYGYTF,TGTGCCAGCAGGGGTTATGGCTACACCTTC
TRBJ2-2,.,TRBV28,once,CASSSRNTGELFF,TGTGCCAGCAGTTCTAGGAACACCGGGGAGCTGTTTTTT
TRBJ2-3,.,TRBV6-5,.,CASTEGGSSTDTQYF,TGTGCCAGCACCGAAGGTGGATCTAGCACAGATACGCAGTATTTT
TRBJ2-7,.,TRBV19,.,CASSIFGGPTGREQYF,TGTGCCAGTAGTATTTTCGGGGGGCCCACCGGGCGCGAGCAGTACTTC
TRBJ2-1,.,TRBV12-5,.,CASGPPMYDEQFF,TGTGCTAGTGGTCCTCCCATGTACGATGAGCAGTTCTTC
TRBJ1-1,.,TRBV19,.,CASSFRVNTEAFF,TGTGCCAGTAGTTTCCGGGTGAACACTGAAGCTTTCTTT
TRBJ2-3,.,TRBV10-2,once,CASTDPESQYF,TGCGCCAGCACTGACCCGGAATCGCAGTATTTT
TRBJ1-3,.,TRBV25-1,.,CASSDLRNTIYF,TGTGCCAGCAGTGATTTGAGGAACACCATATATTTT
TRBJ2-3,.,TRBV7-2,.,CASSFPGAPTDTQYF,TGTGCCAGCAGCTTTCCGGGAGCTCCAACAGATACGCAGTATTTT
TRBJ2-3,.,TRBV4-2,.,CASSQDRGVGTDTQYF,TGTGCCAGCAGCCAAGATCGCGGGGTGGGCACAGATACGCAGTATTTT
TRBJ2-7,TRBD2,TRBV29-1,.,CSVSGQKLAGSEQYF,TGCAGCGTGTCCGGACAGAAACTAGCGGGAAGCGAGCAGTACTTC
TRBJ2-1,TRBD2,TRBV7-2,.,CASSLGLAGLKFF,TGTGCCAGCAGCTTAGGGCTAGCGGGACTTAAGTTCTTC
TRBJ1-5,.,TRBV29-1,.,CREGYSNQPQHF,TGCAGGGAGGGGTATAGCAATCAGCCCCAGCATTTT
TRBJ1-1,TRBD1,TRBV2,.,CASKGQGVNTEAFF,TGTGCCAGCAAAGGACAGGGGGTGAACACTGAAGCTTTCTTT
TRBJ2-1,TRBD1,TRBV29-1,.,CSVPLGRGHHNEQFF,TGCAGCGTTCCCCTGGGTAGGGGGCATCACAATGAGCAGTTCTTC
TRBJ1-1,.,TRBV30,.,CACGIGLLEMNTEAFF,TGTGCCTGTGGTATAGGACTCCTCGAAATGAACACTGAAGCTTTCTTT
TRBJ2-1,TRBD2,TRBV29-1,.,CSVERAGGSYNEQFF,TGCAGCGTTGAGAGAGCGGGGGGATCCTACAATGAGCAGTTCTTC
TRBJ2-3,.,TRBV11-3,.,CASSLQGRDTQYF,TGTGCCAGCAGCTTGCAGGGCCGAGATACGCAGTATTTT
TRBJ2-5,.,TRBV7-8,.,CASSLIAAQETQYF,TGTGCCAGCAGCTTAATCGCAGCTCAAGAGACCCAGTACTTC
TRBJ2-1,TRBD2,TRBV10-3,.,CAASSGSFDNEQFF,TGTGCCGCTTCTAGCGGGAGTTTCGACAATGAGCAGTTCTTC
TRBJ1-1,.,TRBV19,once,CATTWGPLNTEAFF,TGTGCCACCACTTGGGGACCTTTGAACACTGAAGCTTTCTTT
TRBJ1-2,.,TRBV12-3/TRBV12-4,.,CASRTGNYYGYTF,TGTGCCAGCAGAACCGGGAATTACTATGGCTACACCTTC